The clone carrying this T cell receptor (beta chain) was counted at least ten times. The antigen remains undetermined. Libraries were prepared by immunoSEQ multiplex PCR; TCRdb keeps only in-frame clonotypes and omits some of them. Of about 1.1 million clones in the sample, approximately 75% were seen once. The CDR3 runs 16 residues. Germline V CDR1 and CDR2: SGHDT, YYEEEE. V shed 1 base and J shed 2 bases, with 16 bases lying between them. This specimen comes from a study of shared clonotypes between healthy human individuals. Study outcomes and limitations: Sequencing of the sorted subsets was shown by rarefaction to be incomplete despite large depth.

This TCR derives from a man younger than 30 in good health. Some clones in this sample may be carry-over from other donors' samples. V and J are TRBV5-6 and TRBJ2-7; perhaps TRBD2 as D (6 bases). Sequencing was performed on memory CD4+ T cells from PBMCs. Subset described: CD45RA-negative fraction. CDR3 DNA sequence: TGTGCCAGCAGCTTGAGTCCGGCGGGGCAGACCTACGAGCAGTACTTC. It translates to CASSLSPAGQTYEQYF.